Here is one T cell receptor (beta chain) with its context. This specimen belongs to a study of blood T cell repertoires in COVID-19. About the study: Italy, Spain and the United States were the sources of the convalescent and acute COVID-19 samples. PBMCs, B-cell-depleted T cells, or T cells provided the cDNA or gDNA that made up the material.

Per the germline V gene, CDR1 is SGHRS and CDR2 is YFSETQ. The CDR3 spans 16 residues. Trimming removed 0 bases from V and 4 bases from J, with 16 bases in between. As handled by the study authors: Reference gene primers were amplified, and this amplification served to estimate nucleated cell counts. The repertoire was sequenced with immunoSEQ multiplex PCR; TCRdb's copy has only in-frame clones and lacks some. V, J and clone size are taken as reported in that table, and D and trimming were inferred from the DNA itself. Of about 190,000 clones in the sample, about 89% were seen once. The sequenced sample consisted of peripheral blood. This sequence was found in a man in his forties with acute or convalescent COVID-19. This sequence joins TRBV5-1 and TRBJ2-5, with a tentative D call TRBD1 (6 bases). The CDR3: CASSLGQADRLETQYF. As DNA, the CDR3 is TGCGCCAGCAGCTTGGGACAGGCGGATAGACTAGAGACCCAGTACTTC.